The source of this T cell receptor (beta chain) is a study of T cell changes during pregnancy in multiple sclerosis. Here immunoSEQ multiplex PCR was the method, and the copy in TCRdb shows in-frame clones only, minus some. The sample includes tens of thousands of clones, about nine tenths of them seen just once. V was cut by 3 bases and J by 0 bases, with 5 bases left in between. Germline CDR1 KGHSH, CDR2 LQKENI. The CDR3 contains 13 residues. The sequence came from a female donor in good health, enrolled as a control in a pregnancy study. Material: peripheral blood, obtained in the second trimester of pregnancy. V gene TRBV18 combines with J gene TRBJ2-5, with no clear D. CDR3 loop: CASSPFDQETQYF. CDR3 DNA: TGTGCCAGCTCACCCTTCGACCAAGAGACCCAGTACTTC.